Shown below are 16 T cell receptor beta chains from a single sample sequenced in a study of T-cell reconstitution after alpha-beta-depleted transplantation in children. The authors prepared the TCRbeta library with unique molecular identifiers. TCRdb used MiXCR to reprocess the PCR reads, holding one entry per CDR3 protein. This sample has 300,000 or so distinct CDR3 sequences, with 23% found just once. This specimen was PBMCs, mostly from graft donor cells, taken 180 days after TCRalphabeta/CD19-depleted stem cell transplant. Receptors were obtained from a male patient younger than 18 who had a stem cell transplant for acute lymphoblastic leukemia, so the T cells may come from the graft donor.

V gene TRBV29-1 combines with J gene TRBJ2-7, with D maybe TRBD2 (5 bases). Per germline, CDR1 SQVTM and CDR2 ANQGSEA. The CDR3 is made up of 12 amino acids. V dropped 6 bases and J dropped 4 bases, with 13 bases sitting between them. CDR3 bases: TGCAGCGTGGGTGAGGGAGTGTACGAGCAGTACTTC. This encodes CSVGEGVYEQYF.

The V call is TRBV9, the J call TRBJ2-1; 9 nucleotides align to TRBD1. The V gene's germline CDR1 is SGDLS and CDR2 YYNGEE. J lost 10 bases, V lost 1 base, and 12 bases had no gene match. The CDR3 totals 16 residues. The CDR3 spells CASSVHPGQGVGEQFF. In nucleotides, the CDR3 is TGTGCCAGCAGCGTACACCCGGGACAGGGAGTTGGGGAGCAGTTCTTC.

This chain connects TRBV3-1 to TRBJ2-7; D is undetermined. CDR3 length equals 14 residues. Per germline, CDR1 LGHDT and CDR2 YNNKEL (reference sequence). With 4 bases removed from V and 3 bases from J, the gap between germline ends came to 13 bases. The CDR3 here is CASSPGRRFYEQYF. DNA for the CDR3: TGTGCCAGCAGCCCAGGCAGACGGTTCTACGAGCAGTACTTC.

The chain uses TRBV4-1 and TRBJ2-7; maybe TRBD2 (6 bases). Trimming pared 0 bases from V and 0 bases from J, leaving 15 bases between. The germline V gene encodes CDR1 MGHRA and CDR2 YSYEKL. There are 17 residues in the CDR3. The CDR3 sequence is CASSQERGTPDSYEQYF. CDR3 coding DNA: TGCGCCAGCAGCCAAGAAAGAGGGACTCCTGACTCCTACGAGCAGTACTTC.

This clonotype has just a few counts. The chain links TRBV24-1 to TRBJ2-5; TRBD2 agrees at 14 bases. The CDR3 has 19 residues. Losses at the gene ends were 5 bases for V and 4 bases for J; bases not matched to a gene: 14. Germline V gene data show CDR1 as KGHDR and CDR2 as SFDVKD. CDR3 sequence (DNA): TGTGCCACCAGTGTACGATCCGGGACTAGCGGGAGAAGGGGAGAGACCCAGTACTTC. Its translation: CATSVRSGTSGRRGETQYF.

This clonotype was counted only a few times. CDR3 protein: CASSLVGGSGNNEQFF. CDR3 bases: TGTGCCAGCAGCTTAGTAGGCGGGAGTGGAAACAATGAGCAGTTCTTC. The gene calls are TRBV7-7 and TRBJ2-1; TRBD2 matches 7 bases. The germline V gene encodes CDR1 SSHAT and CDR2 FNYEAQ (reference sequence). Trimming removed 1 base from V and 5 bases from J; junction bases left unmatched: 8. This CDR3 is built from 16 residues.

This clonotype has a handful of counts. This chain connects TRBV5-6 to TRBJ2-1; the D call may be TRBD1 or TRBD2 (5 bases each). Trimming cost V 4 bases and J 9 bases, with 11 bases left between them. The CDR3 totals 12 residues. The germline V gene has CDR1 SGHDT and CDR2 YYEEEE. DNA for the CDR3: TGTGCCAGCAGCCGTTGGGACGGTGAGCAGTTCTTC. Residues: CASSRWDGEQFF.

Comments on this clonotype: A much larger clone lies one base from this, so it may be a read error. Lacking the conserved final phenylalanine or tryptophan, this CDR3 likely reflects a read error. The chain has TRBV12-3 or TRBV12-4 and TRBJ2-7; 8 nucleotides agree with TRBD2. J gave up 5 bases and V 7 bases, and 10 bases lay outside the gene matches. CDR3 size: 14 residues. The CDR3 loop reads CASKGLGPFDEQYL. The CDR3 nucleotides read TGTGCCAGCAAGGGACTAGGGCCCTTCGACGAGCAGTACCTC.

This clonotype was detected many times. The genes are TRBV7-6 and TRBJ2-1; D is perhaps TRBD1 or TRBD2 (5 bases each). The ends were cut back, 0 bases at V and 12 bases at J, with 18 bases in the middle. This CDR3 is built from 15 residues. Per germline, CDR1 SGHVS and CDR2 FNYEAQ. The CDR3 here is CASSLAIGDPRWQFF. The CDR3 coding sequence is TGTGCCAGCAGCTTAGCAATAGGGGACCCCAGGTGGCAGTTCTTC.

This clonotype has just a few counts. J is TRBJ2-1 and V is TRBV2, with 10 bases matching TRBD2. The ends lost 6 bases at V and 9 bases at J; junction bases unmatched: 8. CDR3 size: 14 residues. Germline CDR1 SNHLY, CDR2 FYNNEI. The CDR3 here is CASREGTSEIEQFF. CDR3 DNA sequence: TGTGCCAGCAGGGAGGGGACTAGCGAGATTGAGCAGTTCTTC.

The V gene is TRBV12-3 or TRBV12-4, the J gene TRBJ2-5; D is uncertain. The CDR3 covers 19 residues. V dropped 3 bases and J dropped 0 bases, with 23 bases sitting between them. CDR3 region: CASSLSRPSAPPHQETQYF. In DNA, the CDR3 is TGTGCCAGCAGTTTGAGCCGCCCTAGTGCCCCACCGCACCAAGAGACCCAGTACTTC.

This clonotype was observed a handful of times. This CDR3 is CASSLDSRQNTEAFF. DNA for the CDR3: TGCGCCAGCAGCTTGGACTCCAGACAGAACACTGAAGCTTTCTTT. The J gene is TRBJ1-1, the V gene TRBV5-1, with D unresolved. The V end was cut by 0 bases, the J end by 1 base, with 10 bases between. CDR1 is SGHRS and CDR2 is YFSETQ in the germline V gene. This CDR3 has 15 amino acids.

The sample holds a few counts of this clonotype. The chain employs TRBV7-9 and TRBJ2-7; TRBD1 or TRBD2 may be the D gene (5 bases each). Germline V CDR1 and CDR2: SEHNR, FQNEAQ (reference sequence). V was trimmed by 3 bases and J by 7 bases, leaving 19 bases between them. The CDR3 spans 15 residues. The CDR3 nucleotides read TGTGCCAGCAGCTTCCCAGCCGGGACGGGCCTGGAGCAGTACTTC. Its protein is CASSFPAGTGLEQYF.

Many counts were recorded for this clonotype. This chain connects TRBV20-1 to TRBJ1-1; 8 bases fit TRBD1. With V trimmed by 6 bases and J by 6 bases, 18 bases remained unmatched. Germline loops: CDR1 DFQATT, CDR2 SNEGSKA (reference sequence). The CDR3 loop spans 16 amino acids. The CDR3, as DNA: TGCAGTGCAAGTAGTCCAGGGGGCGCAAAGGTGGCTGAAGCTTTCTTT. This sequence encodes CSASSPGGAKVAEAFF.

The genes are TRBV20-1 and TRBJ2-7, with D tentatively TRBD1 (6 bases). This CDR3 region has 14 residues. The ends were cut back, 1 base at V and 2 bases at J, with 12 bases in the middle. Looked up from germline, CDR1 is DFQATT and CDR2 is SNEGSKA (reference sequence). CDR3 bases: TGCAGTGCTAGAGGCAGGGGCCATGCCTACGAGCAGTACTTC. This sequence encodes CSARGRGHAYEQYF.

In nucleotides, the CDR3 is TGTGCCAGCAGTCCACCGGTAGCGGGAGACTCCTACGAGCAGTACTTC. Encoded protein: CASSPPVAGDSYEQYF. This rearrangement joins TRBV12-3 or TRBV12-4 to TRBJ2-7; TRBD2 aligns across 9 bases. V shed 5 bases and J 0 bases; nucleotides not matched to a gene: 8. The CDR3 has 16 residues.